The rows below give T cell receptor beta chains drawn from one sample of a study of blood T cell repertoires in COVID-19. Generated by immunoSEQ multiplex PCR, the TCRdb table keeps only in-frame clones and is missing some. This sample has 150,000 to 200,000 clones, with more than 60% found just once. The sequencing sample was made of peripheral blood. The receptors derive from a man in his 70s with acute or convalescent COVID-19. The CDR3 runs from the conserved cysteine through the conserved F or W. D genes are given only for firm matches. Only some rows state a clone size, as once, few, many or a class for expanded clones.

d_call,j_call,v_call,clone_size,cdr3_nt,cdr3_aa
TRBD1,TRBJ1-5,TRBV7-9,-,TGTGCCAGCAGCTTTAGCCCTGAACAGGGGCTGTGGAATCAGCCCCAGCATTTT,CASSFSPEQGLWNQPQHF
TRBD2,TRBJ2-5,TRBV7-2,-,TGTGCCAGCAGCGACCGGACTAGCGGGAAGGTAGAGACCCAGTACTTC,CASSDRTSGKVETQYF
-,TRBJ1-5,TRBV7-2,few,TGTGCCAGCAGCTTAAACGCAGTTAGCAATCAGCCCCAGCATTTT,CASSLNAVSNQPQHF
-,TRBJ2-3,TRBV19,-,TGTGCCAGTAGTCCGTCCGGCACAGATACGCAGTATTTT,CASSPSGTDTQYF
-,TRBJ1-2,TRBV24-1,few,TGTGCCACCAGTGATTTCGGGGGTGGCTACACCTTC,CATSDFGGGYTF
-,TRBJ2-7,TRBV7-8,-,TGTGCCAGCAGCTTAGCGCGAGGGTACGAGCAGTACTTC,CASSLARGYEQYF
TRBD1,TRBJ1-1,TRBV2,-,TGTGCCAGCGCTGGGACAGGGGGCAGTTCGGTGGGAGCTTTCTTT,CASAGTGGSSVGAFF
TRBD2,TRBJ2-3,TRBV30,once,TGTGCCTGGAGAGAACTAGCGGGAGGCAACACAGATACGCAGTATTTT,CAWRELAGGNTDTQYF
TRBD1,TRBJ2-7,TRBV5-1,-,TGCGCCAGCAGCTTACAGGGACAGGTACACTACGAGCAGTACTTC,CASSLQGQVHYEQYF
-,TRBJ2-5,TRBV3-1/TRBV3-2,once,TGTGCCAGCAGCCAAGCAGGGGACGAGACCCAGTACTTC,CASSQAGDETQYF
TRBD2,TRBJ2-3,TRBV5-1,few,TGCGCCAGCAGCGCCGGGACTAGCGGGGTCCGAACAGATACGCAGTATTTT,CASSAGTSGVRTDTQYF
-,TRBJ2-2,TRBV7-6,-,TGTGCCAGCAGCCCCTTCGGTAGCGGAGGGGTGAGCACCGGGGAGCTGTTTTTT,CASSPFGSGGVSTGELFF
TRBD2,TRBJ2-2,TRBV14,-,TGTGCCAGCAGCGAAAGCGGGAGGGTGAACACCGGGGAGCTGTTTTTT,CASSESGRVNTGELFF
-,TRBJ1-1,TRBV7-9,-,TGTGCCAGCAGCTTCGACATTCTTTATACTGAAGCTTTCTTT,CASSFDILYTEAFF
TRBD2,TRBJ2-7,TRBV11-3,-,TGTGCCAGCAGCTTAAATTGGCGGGAGGGCCAATACGAGCAGTACTTC,CASSLNWREGQYEQYF
TRBD2,TRBJ2-3,TRBV5-1,-,TGCGCCAGCAGCTTGGGTGGGCTAGCGGGGGCAGAAGATACGCAGTATTTT,CASSLGGLAGAEDTQYF
TRBD1,TRBJ2-7,TRBV27,-,TGTGCCAGCAGTTTAATGGGACAGGGTCTAAAGCAGTACTTC,CASSLMGQGLKQYF
-,TRBJ1-3,TRBV11-3,-,TGTGCCAGCAGCCCCAGGCACTCTGGAAACACCATATATTTT,CASSPRHSGNTIYF
TRBD1,TRBJ1-6,TRBV7-9,-,TGTGCCAGCAGCCCCGGACAGGGGGGTTCACCCCTCCACTTT,CASSPGQGGSPLHF
-,TRBJ1-2,TRBV29-1,-,TGCAGCGTTGAAGGGGGCACCTACTATGGCTACACCTTC,CSVEGGTYYGYTF
-,TRBJ1-2,TRBV12-3/TRBV12-4,-,TGTGCCAGCAGTTTTCTTCAGGGAATTGGCTACACCTTC,CASSFLQGIGYTF
TRBD2,TRBJ2-3,TRBV5-1,few,TGCGCCAGCAGCTTAAGAGGACTAGCATCAGATACGCAGTATTTT,CASSLRGLASDTQYF
TRBD2,TRBJ2-3,TRBV5-1,-,TGCGCCAGCAGCTCTAGCGGGGGGGGGAAAGATACGCAGTATTTT,CASSSSGGGKDTQYF
TRBD1,TRBJ1-6,TRBV10-2,-,TGCGCCAGCAGGACAGGGCGTTCACCCCTCCACTTT,CASRTGRSPLHF
-,TRBJ2-7,TRBV10-3,-,TGTGCCATCAGGGGCGGGGGCCCGACCTACGAGCAGTACTTC,CAIRGGGPTYEQYF
-,TRBJ1-1,TRBV9,-,TGTGCCAGCAGCGTAGTGGTTGGTAGCAGAGCTTTCTTT,CASSVVVGSRAFF
-,TRBJ1-3,TRBV6-5,many,TGTGCCAGCAGGGGTCCCGGGAACACCATATATTTT,CASRGPGNTIYF
-,TRBJ2-7,TRBV7-9,-,TGTGCCAGCAGCTCTACGGGAGCAGTGAACTACGAGCAGTACTTC,CASSSTGAVNYEQYF
TRBD1,TRBJ2-7,TRBV7-9,-,TGTGCCAGCAGCTTAGACAGGGGAATGGGCGAGCAGTACTTC,CASSLDRGMGEQYF
TRBD1,TRBJ1-2,TRBV9,-,TGTGCCAGCAGCGGCCTCAGTTCGGTACAGGGGGGCTACACCTTC,CASSGLSSVQGGYTF
-,TRBJ1-3,TRBV19,-,TGTGCCAGTAGTGTCGACAGGCGGAACACCATATATTTT,CASSVDRRNTIYF
-,TRBJ2-2,TRBV19,-,TGTGCCAGTAGACCCCTGACACGGAACACCGGGGAGCTGTTTTTT,CASRPLTRNTGELFF
TRBD2,TRBJ2-1,TRBV24-1,once,TGTGCCACCAGTGCGGGGACTACCGACAATGAGCAGTTCTTC,CATSAGTTDNEQFF
-,TRBJ1-4,TRBV7-9,once,TGTGCCAGCAGCTTAGAAGGGGCGAAGGATGAAAAACTGTTTTTT,CASSLEGAKDEKLFF
TRBD1,TRBJ2-1,TRBV24-1,-,TGTGCCACCAGTGATTCGGGGACAGTGAACAATGAGCAGTTCTTC,CATSDSGTVNNEQFF
-,TRBJ2-7,TRBV28,-,TGTGCCAGCAGTTTGCCGGGAACGTACTACGAGCAGTACTTC,CASSLPGTYYEQYF
TRBD1,TRBJ2-7,TRBV16,once,TGTGCCAGCAGCCAATTGTACAGGGGGCTACCCTACGAGCAGTACTTC,CASSQLYRGLPYEQYF
-,TRBJ2-7,TRBV2,-,TGTGCCAGCAGTGATCGACTAGGGGCCTACGAGCAGTACTTC,CASSDRLGAYEQYF
TRBD1,TRBJ1-2,TRBV29-1,few,TGCAGCGTCTGGCGACAGGGGGCGGACGGCTACACCTTC,CSVWRQGADGYTF
TRBD1,TRBJ1-6,TRBV19,-,TGTGCCAGTAGTATTAGAGGGACAGGAGATCGGTCACCCCTCCACTTT,CASSIRGTGDRSPLHF
TRBD2,TRBJ2-7,TRBV3-1/TRBV3-2,once,TGTGCCAGCAGCCAAGATAGCGGCGGGAGAAAAGGGCTCGAGCAGTACTTC,CASSQDSGGRKGLEQYF
-,TRBJ2-6,TRBV29-1,once,TGCAGCGTTGTCCCGGGAAGCTCTGGGGCCAACGTCCTGACTTTC,CSVVPGSSGANVLTF
TRBD2,TRBJ2-5,TRBV7-9,-,TGTGCCAGCAGCGATAGCGGGAGCGGGGCCCAGTACTTC,CASSDSGSGAQYF
TRBD2,TRBJ2-1,TRBV5-1,few,TGCGCCAGCGGGAAAGAGGGAGGGACCTACAATGAGCAGTTCTTC,CASGKEGGTYNEQFF
-,TRBJ1-5,TRBV9,few,TGTGCCAGCAATCAGGGAAGCAATCAGCCCCAGCATTTT,CASNQGSNQPQHF